A selection of T cell receptor beta chains follows, all from one sample in a study of cytotoxic CD8 clonotypes in ibrutinib-treated CLL. Data came from immunoSEQ multiplex PCR; TCRdb stores just in-frame clones and leaves some out. This sample carries approximately 160,000 clones, nearly 90% of them seen once, and the ten largest clones take approximately 2.9%. Sequencing used PBMCs, obtained at disease progression, from a patient treated with ibrutinib. Every receptor here comes from a human donor with chronic lymphocytic leukemia. Both conserved end residues are part of each CDR3. Fields, in order: D gene, clone size, J gene, V gene, CDR3 DNA, CDR3 protein. A D gene is named only where the DNA matches it firmly. Clone size is given for some rows only: seen once, a few or many times, or a class if the clone is expanded.

>-|-|TRBJ2-2|TRBV5-4
TGTGCCAGCAGCTTGGGGTCAGGGGACACCGGGGAGCTGTTTTTT
CASSLGSGDTGELFF
>TRBD2|-|TRBJ2-7|TRBV7-8
TGTGCCAGCAGCTGGACTAGCGGGACCAACCCCTACGAGCAGTACTTC
CASSWTSGTNPYEQYF
>TRBD1|-|TRBJ2-6|TRBV7-9
TGTGCCAGCAGCCCGGGGACAGGGTCCTTCTCTGGGGCCAACGTCCTGACTTTC
CASSPGTGSFSGANVLTF
>-|-|TRBJ2-3|TRBV5-1
TGCGCCAGCAGCTTATTACAGCCTAGCACAGATACGCAGTATTTT
CASSLLQPSTDTQYF
>-|-|TRBJ1-5|TRBV18
TGTGCCAGCTCACCAGGGATCGGGGGCGGACAGCCCCAGCATTTT
CASSPGIGGGQPQHF
>TRBD1|-|TRBJ1-2|TRBV29-1
TGCAGCGTCACCGGGACAGGGGATGTCTATGGCTACACCTTC
CSVTGTGDVYGYTF
>-|-|TRBJ1-3|TRBV5-3
TGTGCCAGAAGCTTGGGGTTTTTCAAGGATTTT
CARSLGFFKDF
>TRBD1|-|TRBJ2-1|TRBV14
TGTGCCAGCAGCCATAGACAGGGGTACAATGAGCAGTTCTTC
CASSHRQGYNEQFF
>-|-|TRBJ2-1|TRBV10-1
TGCGCCAGCAGTGAATCCGGCGGGCCGAATGAGCAGTTCTTC
CASSESGGPNEQFF
>-|-|TRBJ2-7|TRBV7-2
TGTGCCAGCAGCTTAGGGTCTCCTCGGGAGCAGTACTTC
CASSLGSPREQYF
>TRBD2|-|TRBJ2-7|TRBV10-3
TGTGCCATCAGCCCGCTGGGGACTAGCGGGAGCGTCTACGAGCAGTACTTC
CAISPLGTSGSVYEQYF
>-|-|TRBJ1-3|TRBV6-6
TGTGCCAGCAGTTACACGTACTCTGGAAACACCATATATTTT
CASSYTYSGNTIYF
>TRBD2|-|TRBJ2-5|TRBV27
TGTGCCAGCAGGGCCACGGGACTAGCAGAAGAGACCCAGTACTTC
CASRATGLAEETQYF
>-|once|TRBJ2-7|TRBV11-3
TGTGCCAGCAGCCCTACCGGGACACTGTACGAGCAGTACTTC
CASSPTGTLYEQYF
>-|few|TRBJ2-5|TRBV30
TGTGCCTGGAGTGTTAGGCAGGAGACCCAGTACTTC
CAWSVRQETQYF
>-|few|TRBJ2-2|TRBV5-1
TGCGCCAGCATCTCCGGGGGGCCGTACACCGGGGAGCTGTTTTTT
CASISGGPYTGELFF
>TRBD2|-|TRBJ2-3|TRBV4-3
TGCGCCAGCAGCCCATGGACTAGCGGGAGCACAGATACGCAGTATTTT
CASSPWTSGSTDTQYF
>-|-|TRBJ1-5|TRBV28
TGTGCCAGCAGTTTAGCCGGGTATAGCAATCAGCCCCAGCATTTT
CASSLAGYSNQPQHF
>-|-|TRBJ1-2|TRBV4-1
TGCGCCAGCAGCCGGCCTGGGGGACAAGTCTATGGCTACACCTTC
CASSRPGGQVYGYTF
>-|-|TRBJ1-2|TRBV29-1
TGCAGCGTGGTCGCTAGCGGTGGCTACACCTTC
CSVVASGGYTF
>-|few|TRBJ1-5|TRBV5-1
TGCGCCAGCAGCTTGGCTGGCAATCAGCCCCAGCATTTT
CASSLAGNQPQHF
>-|-|TRBJ2-1|TRBV5-1
TGCGCCAGCAGCTTGGTAGCGTTGAGCTCCTACAATGAGCAGTTCTTC
CASSLVALSSYNEQFF
>-|-|TRBJ2-7|TRBV5-4
TGTGCCAGCAGCACGGAGGCCCACTACGAGCAGTACTTC
CASSTEAHYEQYF
>-|-|TRBJ1-1|TRBV10-3
TGTGCCATCAGTGAACGCAGCGCTATGAACACTGAAGCTTTCTTT
CAISERSAMNTEAFF
>-|few|TRBJ2-7|TRBV18
TGTGCCAGCTCACGGGGATCAAGTTACGAGCAGTACTTC
CASSRGSSYEQYF
>TRBD1|-|TRBJ1-1|TRBV16
TGTGCCAGCAGCCAATTTGGACAGGTCAAGTCTGAAGCTTTCTTT
CASSQFGQVKSEAFF
>-|once|TRBJ2-2|TRBV2
TGTGCCAGCAGTGATACTCGCCGAGCCGGGGAGCTGTTTTTT
CASSDTRRAGELFF
>TRBD1|-|TRBJ1-5|TRBV6-4
TGTGCCAGCAGTGACCCGCAGGGGGCAGATCAGCCCCAGCATTTT
CASSDPQGADQPQHF
>-|-|TRBJ1-5|TRBV5-8
TGTGCCAGCAGCTTGGCTTGGACAGCAGTGAATCAGCCCCAGCATTTT
CASSLAWTAVNQPQHF